This is a list of T cell receptor beta chains from one sample in a study of T-cell memory formation after mild COVID-19. TCRdb reprocessed the 5' RACE reads with MiXCR, giving one entry per CDR3 protein. Of 450,000 to 650,000 distinct CDR3 sequences in the sample, roughly 18% were seen once. The specimen sequenced was PBMCs or a T cell subset sorted from them (not recorded which). The receptors come from an adult woman who had mild COVID-19 (a few samples of this study predate the infection). Cell type and time point are not known. Each CDR3 is given with its conserved first and last residue. Fields, in order: J gene, D gene, V gene, CDR3 protein. A D gene is named only where the DNA matches it firmly.

J gene: TRBJ2-5; D gene: NA; V gene: TRBV20-1; CDR3 protein: CAGATGLGRETQYF
J gene: TRBJ1-2; D gene: TRBD1; V gene: TRBV9; CDR3 protein: CASSGQGSNYGYTF
J gene: TRBJ1-4; D gene: TRBD1; V gene: TRBV25-1; CDR3 protein: CASSELGTGATNEKLFF
J gene: TRBJ1-2; D gene: NA; V gene: TRBV7-9; CDR3 protein: CASSLATRLGGYTF
J gene: TRBJ2-5; D gene: NA; V gene: TRBV30; CDR3 protein: CAWSPGTPPEAQYF
J gene: TRBJ2-5; D gene: NA; V gene: TRBV20-1; CDR3 protein: CSARGHSGETQYF
J gene: TRBJ2-1; D gene: TRBD2; V gene: TRBV7-6; CDR3 protein: CASSLVGGGLYNEQFF
J gene: TRBJ2-7; D gene: NA; V gene: TRBV6-1; CDR3 protein: CASSEAGGSYEQYF
J gene: TRBJ2-5; D gene: NA; V gene: TRBV5-6; CDR3 protein: CASSRLETQYF
J gene: TRBJ2-2; D gene: TRBD1; V gene: TRBV7-9; CDR3 protein: CASSTLKTGDTGELFF
J gene: TRBJ1-1; D gene: NA; V gene: TRBV4-2; CDR3 protein: CASSFAAVMNTEAFF
J gene: TRBJ2-7; D gene: TRBD2; V gene: TRBV4-3; CDR3 protein: CASSQQSGLAGGEQYF
J gene: TRBJ2-3; D gene: TRBD2; V gene: TRBV18; CDR3 protein: CASSPKLAGGPDTQYF
J gene: TRBJ2-2; D gene: TRBD1; V gene: TRBV5-1; CDR3 protein: CASSFRTGLKAGELFF
J gene: TRBJ2-3; D gene: NA; V gene: TRBV24-1; CDR3 protein: CAYALGAGTQYF
J gene: TRBJ2-1; D gene: TRBD2; V gene: TRBV7-9; CDR3 protein: CASSLEPGGTNEQFF
J gene: TRBJ2-7; D gene: NA; V gene: TRBV20-1; CDR3 protein: CSTTRRTYEQYF
J gene: TRBJ1-4; D gene: NA; V gene: TRBV29-1; CDR3 protein: CSIQEEKLFF
J gene: TRBJ2-7; D gene: NA; V gene: TRBV21-1; CDR3 protein: CASSTYWTGYTYEQYF
J gene: TRBJ2-7; D gene: TRBD2; V gene: TRBV6-1; CDR3 protein: CASSPSGRTSYEQYF
J gene: TRBJ1-1; D gene: NA; V gene: TRBV7-9; CDR3 protein: CASRRTPEAFF
J gene: TRBJ1-1; D gene: NA; V gene: TRBV21-1; CDR3 protein: CASSRRGQGQSEAFF
J gene: TRBJ2-3; D gene: NA; V gene: TRBV7-6; CDR3 protein: CASRFGSSGTDTQYF
J gene: TRBJ2-3; D gene: NA; V gene: TRBV24-1; CDR3 protein: CATGTKNSPDTQYF
J gene: TRBJ1-1; D gene: TRBD1; V gene: TRBV12-3/TRBV12-4; CDR3 protein: CASSPQTGGKAEAFF
J gene: TRBJ1-4; D gene: NA; V gene: TRBV6-5; CDR3 protein: CASSYSAGPTNEKLFF
J gene: TRBJ2-2; D gene: TRBD1; V gene: TRBV9; CDR3 protein: CASSVGGTGNTGELFF
J gene: TRBJ1-5; D gene: NA; V gene: TRBV19; CDR3 protein: CASSPLAGVRGNQPQHF
J gene: TRBJ2-1; D gene: TRBD2; V gene: TRBV20-1; CDR3 protein: CSATEPGRAYEQFF
J gene: TRBJ1-1; D gene: NA; V gene: TRBV4-2; CDR3 protein: CASSQWETEAFF
J gene: TRBJ2-7; D gene: NA; V gene: TRBV4-1; CDR3 protein: CASSPRLESFYEQYF
J gene: TRBJ2-7; D gene: TRBD1; V gene: TRBV19; CDR3 protein: CASSIDRGTGARYEQYF
J gene: TRBJ2-7; D gene: NA; V gene: TRBV12-3/TRBV12-4; CDR3 protein: CASSINRDYEQYF
J gene: TRBJ2-7; D gene: TRBD1; V gene: TRBV20-1; CDR3 protein: CSAGDRGLIEQYF
J gene: TRBJ2-3; D gene: TRBD2; V gene: TRBV7-8; CDR3 protein: CASSLGSRELPDTQYF
J gene: TRBJ2-7; D gene: TRBD1; V gene: TRBV6-5; CDR3 protein: CASSLTHRGISYEQYF
J gene: TRBJ2-1; D gene: NA; V gene: TRBV29-1; CDR3 protein: CSVEGRGSYNEQFF
J gene: TRBJ2-1; D gene: TRBD2; V gene: TRBV7-2; CDR3 protein: CASSPIGTSGRDEQFF
J gene: TRBJ2-5; D gene: NA; V gene: TRBV20-1; CDR3 protein: CSARGRGEETQYF
J gene: TRBJ2-5; D gene: NA; V gene: TRBV5-1; CDR3 protein: CASRGYGETQYF
J gene: TRBJ1-6; D gene: TRBD1; V gene: TRBV30; CDR3 protein: CAWREWTGAPNSPLHF
J gene: TRBJ2-7; D gene: NA; V gene: TRBV6-2/TRBV6-3; CDR3 protein: CASSLPPGEQYF
J gene: TRBJ2-5; D gene: NA; V gene: TRBV12-3/TRBV12-4; CDR3 protein: CASSFRISGETQYF
J gene: TRBJ2-6; D gene: NA; V gene: TRBV27; CDR3 protein: CASKELFSGANVLTF
J gene: TRBJ2-7; D gene: NA; V gene: TRBV20-1; CDR3 protein: CSASRGDLSYEQYF
J gene: TRBJ1-5; D gene: NA; V gene: TRBV6-6; CDR3 protein: CASSPVNQPQHF
J gene: TRBJ2-5; D gene: TRBD1; V gene: TRBV6-5; CDR3 protein: CASTSRDRGTAQYF
J gene: TRBJ1-1; D gene: NA; V gene: TRBV4-1; CDR3 protein: CASSQEGPLNTEAFF
J gene: TRBJ2-3; D gene: TRBD1; V gene: TRBV7-6; CDR3 protein: CASSLWGQGATDTQYF
J gene: TRBJ2-5; D gene: NA; V gene: TRBV7-6; CDR3 protein: CASSFVSAQETQYF
J gene: TRBJ1-1; D gene: NA; V gene: TRBV29-1; CDR3 protein: CSPIGDTEAFF
J gene: TRBJ2-1; D gene: TRBD1; V gene: TRBV9; CDR3 protein: CASSPGQISNEQFF
J gene: TRBJ2-7; D gene: NA; V gene: TRBV29-1; CDR3 protein: CSVEDGDSAFYEQYF
J gene: TRBJ2-2; D gene: TRBD2; V gene: TRBV7-9; CDR3 protein: CASSALSGLAGGRVTGELFF
J gene: TRBJ1-6; D gene: TRBD1; V gene: TRBV19; CDR3 protein: CASRVQGSYNSPLHF